This T cell receptor beta chain was identified during a study of blood T cell repertoires in COVID-19. Across the whole study: Sites in the United States, Italy and Spain provided acute and convalescent COVID-19 samples. PBMCs, B-cell-depleted T cells, or T cells provided the cDNA or gDNA that made up the material.

Authors' processing steps: Amplification from reference gene primers served as the basis for estimated nucleated cell counts. Libraries were prepared by immunoSEQ multiplex PCR; TCRdb keeps only in-frame clonotypes and omits some of them. V and J calls and clone size are those listed in that table; D and trimming were worked out from the DNA. The sample carries fewer than 250,000 clones, around 80% recorded once. The clonotype comes from an elderly woman with acute or convalescent COVID-19. The material sequenced was peripheral blood.

The CDR3 is CASSGEQGRKLFF. CDR3 nucleotides: TGTGCCAGCAGTGGTGAACAGGGGAGAAAACTGTTTTTT. The J gene is TRBJ1-4, the V gene TRBV6-6; TRBD1 matches at 7 bases. The CDR3 loop spans 13 amino acids. CDR1 is MNHNY and CDR2 is SVGAGI in the germline V gene (reference sequence). V was pared by 5 bases and J by 10 bases, with 7 bases of the junction left unmatched.